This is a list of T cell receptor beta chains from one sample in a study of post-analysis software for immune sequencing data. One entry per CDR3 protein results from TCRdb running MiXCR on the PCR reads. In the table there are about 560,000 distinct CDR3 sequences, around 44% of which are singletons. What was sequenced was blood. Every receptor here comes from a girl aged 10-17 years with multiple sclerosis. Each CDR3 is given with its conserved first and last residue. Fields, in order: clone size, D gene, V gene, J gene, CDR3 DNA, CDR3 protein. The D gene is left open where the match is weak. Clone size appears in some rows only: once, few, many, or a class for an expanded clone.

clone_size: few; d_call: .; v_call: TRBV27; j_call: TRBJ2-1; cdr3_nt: TGTGCCAGCGGGGGCGCCAATGAGCAGTTCTTC; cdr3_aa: CASGGANEQFF
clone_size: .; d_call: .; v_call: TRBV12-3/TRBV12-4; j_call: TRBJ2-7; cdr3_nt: TGTGCCAGCAGTTTCCCCGGAGCCCCCCTCGAGCAGTACTTC; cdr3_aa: CASSFPGAPLEQYF
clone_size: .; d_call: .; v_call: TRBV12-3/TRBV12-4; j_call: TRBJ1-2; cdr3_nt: TGTGCCAGCAGGACCCCAGGGAGGGAAACTAATGGCTACACCTTC; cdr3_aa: CASRTPGRETNGYTF
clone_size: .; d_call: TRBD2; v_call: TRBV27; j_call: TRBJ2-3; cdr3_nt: TGTGCCAGCAGACTATACTTCGGACTAGCGGAGAGCACAGATACGCAGTATTTT; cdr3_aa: CASRLYFGLAESTDTQYF
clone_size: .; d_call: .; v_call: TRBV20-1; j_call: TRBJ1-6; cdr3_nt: TGCAGTGCTAGGATTCAGGGGCGCTACGATTCACCCCTCCACTTT; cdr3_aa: CSARIQGRYDSPLHF
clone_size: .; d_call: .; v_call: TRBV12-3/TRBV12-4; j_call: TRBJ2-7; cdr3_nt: TGTGCCAGCAGTTTAGTGGACTCCTACGAGCAGTACTTC; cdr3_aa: CASSLVDSYEQYF
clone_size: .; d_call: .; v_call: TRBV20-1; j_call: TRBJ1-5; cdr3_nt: TGCAGTGCTAGAACCTCGTCAGGGTTCAATCAGCCCCAGCATTTT; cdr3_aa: CSARTSSGFNQPQHF
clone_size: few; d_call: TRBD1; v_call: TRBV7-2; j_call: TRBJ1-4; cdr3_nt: TGTGCCAGCAGCTTGGCCGGGACAGGGGTTGAAAAACTGTTTTTT; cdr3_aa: CASSLAGTGVEKLFF
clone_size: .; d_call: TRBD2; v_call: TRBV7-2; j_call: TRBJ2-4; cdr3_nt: TGTGCCAGCAGCCTCCCGCCCTACGCCGGGGGGGCCAGTTTGGACATTCAGTACTTC; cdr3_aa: CASSLPPYAGGASLDIQYF
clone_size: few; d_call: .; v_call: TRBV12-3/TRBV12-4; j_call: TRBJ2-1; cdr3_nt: TGTGCCAGCAGTTACAGCGGGCTCATCAATGAGCAGTTCTTC; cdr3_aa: CASSYSGLINEQFF
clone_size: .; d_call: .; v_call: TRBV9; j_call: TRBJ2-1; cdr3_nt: TGTGCCAGCAGCCCCACCGGACTTCGTAATGAGCAGTTCTTC; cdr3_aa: CASSPTGLRNEQFF
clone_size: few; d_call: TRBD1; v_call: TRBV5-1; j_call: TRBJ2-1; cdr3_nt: TGCGCCAGCAGCACGCGGGACAGGCTCTCCTACAATGAGCAGTTCTTC; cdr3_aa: CASSTRDRLSYNEQFF
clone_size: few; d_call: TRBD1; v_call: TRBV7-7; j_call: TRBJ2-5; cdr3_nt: TGTGCTAGCAGACCCGGACAGGCCGGGGAGACCCGGTACTTC; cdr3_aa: CASRPGQAGETRYF
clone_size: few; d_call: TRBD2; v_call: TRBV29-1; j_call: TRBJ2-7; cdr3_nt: TGCAGCGTTGAAAAACTAGCGGAGCCCTACGAGCAGTACTTC; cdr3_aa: CSVEKLAEPYEQYF
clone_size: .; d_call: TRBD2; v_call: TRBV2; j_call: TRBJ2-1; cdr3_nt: TGTGCCAGCAGCCTGACTAGCGGGAGGCTTAAGTCCTACAATGAGCAGTTCTTC; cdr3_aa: CASSLTSGRLKSYNEQFF
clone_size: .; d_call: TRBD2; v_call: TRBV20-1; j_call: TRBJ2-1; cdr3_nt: TGCAGTGCTAATGGACTAGCGGGAAGGGGAAATGAGCAGTTCTTC; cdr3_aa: CSANGLAGRGNEQFF
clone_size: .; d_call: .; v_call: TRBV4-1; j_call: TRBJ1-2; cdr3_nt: TGCGCCAGCAGCCAAGCCCAAACGTACGCCTATGGCTACACCTTC; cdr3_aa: CASSQAQTYAYGYTF
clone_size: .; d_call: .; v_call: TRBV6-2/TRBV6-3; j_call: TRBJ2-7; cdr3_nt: TGTGCCAGCAGTTACTCTGAAGGCGTGCAGTACTTC; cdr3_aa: CASSYSEGVQYF
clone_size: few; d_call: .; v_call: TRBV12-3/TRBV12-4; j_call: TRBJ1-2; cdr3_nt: TGTGCCAGCAGTTTAGGTAGTGACTGCTATGGCTACACCTTC; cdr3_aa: CASSLGSDCYGYTF
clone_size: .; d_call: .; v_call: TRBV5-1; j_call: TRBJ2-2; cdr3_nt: TGCGCCAGCACCAGGGGTGGGAACACCGGGGAGCTGTTTTTT; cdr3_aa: CASTRGGNTGELFF
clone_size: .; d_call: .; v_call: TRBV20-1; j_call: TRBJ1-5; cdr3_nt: TGCAGTGCTAGCGCCCTCGAGGGGGGCAGGCCTTATCAGCCCCAGCATTTT; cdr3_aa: CSASALEGGRPYQPQHF
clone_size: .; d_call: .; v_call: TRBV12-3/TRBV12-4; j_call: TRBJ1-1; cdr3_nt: TGTGCCAGCAGTTTTGATAGTACGTTGGGGTTGTCTGAAGCTTTCTTT; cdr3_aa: CASSFDSTLGLSEAFF
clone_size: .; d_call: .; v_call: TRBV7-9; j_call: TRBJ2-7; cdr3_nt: TGTGCCAGCAGCTCCGGGACAACCCCCTACGAGCAGTACTTC; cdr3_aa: CASSSGTTPYEQYF
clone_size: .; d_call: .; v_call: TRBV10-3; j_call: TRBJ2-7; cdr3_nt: TGTGCCATCAGTGAGTCGGGCGGCTTCTACGAGCAGTACTTC; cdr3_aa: CAISESGGFYEQYF
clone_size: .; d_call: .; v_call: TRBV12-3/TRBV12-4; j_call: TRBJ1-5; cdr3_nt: TGTGCCAGCAGCTTCAACCCAACACTAAGAGGCAATCAGCCCCAGCATTTT; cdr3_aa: CASSFNPTLRGNQPQHF
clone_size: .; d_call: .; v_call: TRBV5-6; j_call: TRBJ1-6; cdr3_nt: TGTGCCAGCAGCTTGAGATGGGGGCCATCGACCGGGTCACCCCTCCACTTT; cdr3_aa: CASSLRWGPSTGSPLHF
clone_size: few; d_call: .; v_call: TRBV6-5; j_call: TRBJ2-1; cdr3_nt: TGTGCCAGCAGTTACGGCCTTATGCAGTTCTTC; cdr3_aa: CASSYGLMQFF
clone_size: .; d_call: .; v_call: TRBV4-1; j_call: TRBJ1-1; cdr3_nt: TGCGCCAGCAGCCAACCCCCCCGCGGGGAGGGGACTGAAGCTTTCTTT; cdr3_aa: CASSQPPRGEGTEAFF
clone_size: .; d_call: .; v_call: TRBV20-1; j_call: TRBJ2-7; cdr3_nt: TGCAGTGTGAAATTAGACGGGACCCTCGGCGAGCAGTACTTC; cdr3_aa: CSVKLDGTLGEQYF
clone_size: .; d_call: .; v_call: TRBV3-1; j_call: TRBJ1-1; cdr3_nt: TGTGCCAGCAGCCAAGATCGGGCGATCGTGAGGGAAGCTTTCTTT; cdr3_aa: CASSQDRAIVREAFF
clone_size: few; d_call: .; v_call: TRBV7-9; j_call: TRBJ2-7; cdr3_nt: TGTGCCAGCAGCGGGCGGACAGCTCCCTACGAGCAGTACTTC; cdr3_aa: CASSGRTAPYEQYF
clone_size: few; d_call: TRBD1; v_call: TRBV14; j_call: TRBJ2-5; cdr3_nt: TGTGCCAGCAGCCGGGACAGGGGGACACAAGAGACCCAGTACTTC; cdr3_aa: CASSRDRGTQETQYF
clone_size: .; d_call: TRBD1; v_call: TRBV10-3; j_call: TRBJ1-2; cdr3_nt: TGTGCCATCAGTGACCCGGGACAGGGGTCCGGCTACACCTTC; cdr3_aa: CAISDPGQGSGYTF
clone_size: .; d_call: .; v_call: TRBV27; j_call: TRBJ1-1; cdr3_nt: TGTGCCAGCAGCTTTCTGGGGCAGCGGGCTTTCTTT; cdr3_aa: CASSFLGQRAFF
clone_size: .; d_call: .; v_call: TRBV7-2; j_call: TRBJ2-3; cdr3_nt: TGTGCCAGCAGCTACCTGTCTAGCACAGATACGCAGTATTTT; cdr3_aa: CASSYLSSTDTQYF
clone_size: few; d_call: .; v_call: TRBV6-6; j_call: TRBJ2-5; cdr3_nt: TGTGCCACCAAGACGGGGCCGACTAAGAAAGAGACCCAGTACTTC; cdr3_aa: CATKTGPTKKETQYF
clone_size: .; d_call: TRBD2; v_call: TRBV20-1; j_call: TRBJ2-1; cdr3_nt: TGCAGTGCTAGAGATCTGTCTAGCGGGCGCGATGAGCAGTTCTTC; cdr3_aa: CSARDLSSGRDEQFF
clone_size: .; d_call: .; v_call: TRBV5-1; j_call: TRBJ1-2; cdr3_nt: TGCGCCGGCAGTATGGGAGGGAGCGACTATGGCTACACCTTC; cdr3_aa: CAGSMGGSDYGYTF
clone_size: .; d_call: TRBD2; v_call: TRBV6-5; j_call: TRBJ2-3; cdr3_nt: TGTGCCAGCCGGGCACTAGCGGGGGGACGTACAGATACGCAGTATTTT; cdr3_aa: CASRALAGGRTDTQYF
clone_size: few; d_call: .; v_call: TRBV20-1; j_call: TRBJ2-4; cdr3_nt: TGCAGCCAGGGTAATCCAGCCAAAAACATTCAGTACTTC; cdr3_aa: CSQGNPAKNIQYF
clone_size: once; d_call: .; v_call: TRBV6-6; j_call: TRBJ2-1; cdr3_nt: TGTGCCAGCAGTCACTCGGAGCAGTTCTTC; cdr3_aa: CASSHSEQFF
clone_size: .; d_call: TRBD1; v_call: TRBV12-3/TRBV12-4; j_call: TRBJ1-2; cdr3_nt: TGTGCCAGCAGCTTGGGCGGGACAGGGATCGGCTACACCTTC; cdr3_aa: CASSLGGTGIGYTF
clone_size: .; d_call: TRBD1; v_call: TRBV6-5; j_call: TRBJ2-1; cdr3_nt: TGTGCCAGCAGAACAGGACAGGTAAACAATGAGCAGTTCTTC; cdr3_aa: CASRTGQVNNEQFF
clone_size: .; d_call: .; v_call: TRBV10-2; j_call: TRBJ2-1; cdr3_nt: TGCGCCAGCAGTGGAGCCGTCGAAGGTAATGAGCAGTTCTTC; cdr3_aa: CASSGAVEGNEQFF
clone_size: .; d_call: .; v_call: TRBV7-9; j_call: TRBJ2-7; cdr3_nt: TGTGCCAGCAGCCCGGATCCGTACTTCGGCTCCTACGAGCAGTACTTC; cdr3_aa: CASSPDPYFGSYEQYF
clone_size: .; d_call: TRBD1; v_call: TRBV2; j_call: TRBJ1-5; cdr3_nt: TGTGCCAGCAGAAATATGGACAGGGAACGGGGCAATCAGCCCCAGCATTTT; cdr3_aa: CASRNMDRERGNQPQHF
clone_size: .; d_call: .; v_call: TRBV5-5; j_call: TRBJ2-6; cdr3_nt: TGTGCCAGCAGCGCCGTGTCCGGGGCCAACGTCCTGACTTTC; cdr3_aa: CASSAVSGANVLTF